Listed below are T cell receptor beta chains from one sample, sequenced in a study of blood T cell repertoires in COVID-19. Libraries were prepared by immunoSEQ multiplex PCR; TCRdb keeps only in-frame clonotypes and omits some of them. The table has approximately 270,000 clones, 80% to 90% seen once. Sequences were obtained from PBMCs or T cells enriched from blood (not recorded which). The source is a woman in her 50s who had recovered from COVID-19. Each CDR3 is given with its conserved first and last residue. The D gene is left open where the match is weak. Only some rows state a clone size, as once, few, many or a class for expanded clones.

v_call	clone_size	j_call	d_call	cdr3_aa	cdr3_nt
TRBV28	.	TRBJ2-7	TRBD1	CASSFPPGGEYEQYF	TGTGCCAGCAGTTTCCCGCCAGGGGGCGAGTACGAGCAGTACTTC
TRBV7-2	.	TRBJ1-2	.	CASSLGGSNYGYTF	TGTGCCAGCAGCCTTGGGGGGAGTAACTATGGCTACACCTTC
TRBV7-9	.	TRBJ2-1	TRBD2	CASSLVSGRRNEQFF	TGTGCCAGCAGCTTAGTTAGCGGGAGGAGGAATGAGCAGTTCTTC
TRBV9	.	TRBJ1-2	TRBD1	CASSGGTVWNGYTF	TGTGCCAGCAGCGGTGGGACAGTCTGGAATGGCTACACCTTC
TRBV10-3	.	TRBJ2-7	.	CAISEGTGGDEQYF	TGTGCCATCAGTGAGGGAACGGGCGGGGACGAGCAGTACTTC
TRBV11-1	.	TRBJ2-5	.	CASSPGQETQYF	TGTGCCAGCAGCCCAGGGCAAGAGACCCAGTACTTC
TRBV28	once	TRBJ2-7	TRBD1	CATGKQGETYEQYF	TGTGCCACTGGGAAACAGGGGGAGACCTACGAGCAGTACTTC
TRBV18	.	TRBJ1-3	.	CASSPSTSSGNTIYF	TGTGCCAGCTCACCGTCCACGAGCTCTGGAAACACCATATATTTT
TRBV21-1	.	TRBJ1-2	.	CASSKTRPFCKYPYGYTF	TGTGCCAGCAGCAAAACGCGGCCATTTTGCAAGTACCCCTATGGCTACACCTTC
TRBV4-1	.	TRBJ2-7	.	CASSHAVNRDFSYEQYF	TGCGCCAGCAGCCATGCAGTTAACCGGGACTTCTCCTACGAGCAGTACTTC
TRBV25-1	.	TRBJ2-5	.	CASGSDRIQETQYF	TGTGCCAGCGGATCGGACAGAATACAAGAGACCCAGTACTTC
TRBV5-5	.	TRBJ2-2	TRBD2	CASNLEGLAGRAGELFF	TGTGCCAGCAACTTGGAGGGACTAGCGGGAAGAGCCGGGGAGCTGTTTTTT
TRBV27	.	TRBJ1-2	.	CASSRTVDYGYTF	TGTGCCAGCAGCCGGACAGTAGACTATGGCTACACCTTC
TRBV3-1/TRBV3-2	.	TRBJ1-4	.	CASSPTRGVGEKLFF	TGTGCCAGCAGCCCCACACGGGGAGTAGGGGAAAAACTGTTTTTT
TRBV24-1	.	TRBJ2-7	TRBD1	CATSDTGQGGEQYF	TGTGCCACCAGTGATACGGGACAGGGTGGCGAGCAGTACTTC
TRBV3-1/TRBV3-2	.	TRBJ1-4	.	CASSNRAGGREKLFF	TGTGCCAGCAGCAACCGCGCCGGGGGGCGGGAAAAACTGTTTTTT
TRBV9	.	TRBJ1-1	.	CASSVGGRNTEAFF	TGTGCCAGCAGCGTAGGAGGGCGGAACACTGAAGCTTTCTTT
TRBV5-6	.	TRBJ2-5	.	CASSLGTRGETQYF	TGTGCCAGCAGCTTGGGAACTAGAGGGGAGACCCAGTACTTC
TRBV18	.	TRBJ2-2	.	CASSSDWNTGELFF	TGTGCCAGCTCATCGGACTGGAACACCGGGGAGCTGTTTTTT
TRBV6-2/TRBV6-3	.	TRBJ1-1	.	CASSYETEAFF	TGTGCCAGCAGTTACGAGACTGAAGCTTTCTTT
TRBV4-1	.	TRBJ1-2	TRBD1	CASSLDRVWYGYTF	TGCGCCAGCAGCCTCGACAGGGTGTGGTATGGCTACACCTTC
TRBV15	.	TRBJ2-7	TRBD1	CATSRDLVRDRGSYEQYF	TGTGCCACCAGCAGAGATCTAGTACGGGACAGGGGGTCCTACGAGCAGTACTTC
TRBV6-5	.	TRBJ2-7	TRBD2	CASMPSGGFYEQYF	TGTGCCAGCATGCCGAGCGGGGGGTTCTACGAGCAGTACTTC
TRBV5-1	.	TRBJ2-1	.	CASSFIPTNEQFF	TGCGCCAGCAGCTTTATCCCTACTAATGAGCAGTTCTTC
TRBV4-2	.	TRBJ2-7	TRBD2	CASSQDRLAGDEQYF	TGTGCCAGCAGCCAAGACAGGCTAGCGGGAGACGAGCAGTACTTC
TRBV24-1	once	TRBJ1-4	.	CATSEPLGSEGEVATNEKLFF	TGTGCCACCAGTGAGCCGCTGGGGTCAGAGGGCGAGGTTGCAACTAATGAAAAACTGTTTTTT
TRBV5-1	.	TRBJ2-5	TRBD1	CASSLARQGETQYF	TGCGCCAGCAGCTTGGCCCGACAGGGAGAGACCCAGTACTTC
TRBV7-9	.	TRBJ2-1	TRBD2	CASNPFGGSSYNEQFF	TGTGCCAGCAACCCATTTGGCGGGAGCTCCTACAATGAGCAGTTCTTC
TRBV9	.	TRBJ2-2	TRBD2	CASSVASGRAATGELFF	TGTGCCAGCAGCGTGGCTAGCGGGAGGGCCGCGACCGGGGAGCTGTTTTTT
TRBV7-9	.	TRBJ2-5	.	CASRPDSQETQYF	TGTGCCAGCAGACCGGACAGTCAAGAGACCCAGTACTTC
TRBV6-5	once	TRBJ1-2	TRBD1	CASNNRDRNYGYTF	TGTGCCAGCAATAACCGGGACAGAAACTATGGCTACACCTTC
TRBV5-4	once	TRBJ2-2	.	CASSLKGSGELFF	TGTGCCAGCAGCTTAAAGGGGTCCGGGGAGCTGTTTTTT
TRBV10-3	.	TRBJ1-5	.	CAISGGGKQPQHF	TGTGCCATCAGTGGGGGGGGAAAACAGCCCCAGCATTTT
TRBV7-8	.	TRBJ2-5	TRBD2	CASSHSGRVVGQYF	TGTGCCAGCAGCCACAGCGGGAGGGTTGTGGGCCAGTACTTC
TRBV6-5	.	TRBJ2-1	.	CASSYYRDNEQFF	TGTGCCAGCAGTTATTACAGGGACAATGAGCAGTTCTTC
TRBV11-2	few	TRBJ2-7	TRBD2	CASSERLAGAYEQYF	TGTGCCAGCAGCGAGCGACTAGCGGGAGCCTACGAGCAGTACTTC
TRBV2	.	TRBJ2-3	.	CASSLGLKKDTQYF	TGTGCCAGCAGCCTAGGACTTAAAAAAGATACGCAGTATTTT
TRBV6-5	.	TRBJ1-6	.	CASSYESSSYNSPLHF	TGTGCCAGCAGTTACGAGTCAAGCTCCTATAATTCACCCCTCCACTTT
TRBV6-4	.	TRBJ1-2	TRBD1	CASSPDRGNYGYTF	TGTGCCAGCAGCCCGGACAGGGGTAACTATGGCTACACCTTC
TRBV28	.	TRBJ1-5	TRBD1	CASSKTGKPQHF	TGTGCCAGCAGTAAGACAGGGAAGCCCCAGCATTTT